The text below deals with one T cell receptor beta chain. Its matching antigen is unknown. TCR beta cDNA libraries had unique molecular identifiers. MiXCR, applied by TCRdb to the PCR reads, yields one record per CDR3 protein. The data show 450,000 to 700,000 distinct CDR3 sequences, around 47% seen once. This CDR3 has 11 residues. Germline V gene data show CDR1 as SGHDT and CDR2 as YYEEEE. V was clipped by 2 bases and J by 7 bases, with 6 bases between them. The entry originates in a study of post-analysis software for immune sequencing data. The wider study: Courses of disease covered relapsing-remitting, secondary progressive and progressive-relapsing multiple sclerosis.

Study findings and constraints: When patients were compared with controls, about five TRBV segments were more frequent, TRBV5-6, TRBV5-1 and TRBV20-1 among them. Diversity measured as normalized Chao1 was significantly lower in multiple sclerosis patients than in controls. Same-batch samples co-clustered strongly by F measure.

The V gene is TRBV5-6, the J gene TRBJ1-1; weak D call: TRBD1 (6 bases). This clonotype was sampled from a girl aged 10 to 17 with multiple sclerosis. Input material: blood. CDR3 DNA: TGTGCCAGCAGCTTACAGGGTGAAGCTTTCTTT. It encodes CASSLQGEAFF. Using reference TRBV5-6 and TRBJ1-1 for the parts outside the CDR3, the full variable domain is DAGVTQSPTHLIKTRGQQVTLRCSPKSGHDTVSWYQQALGQGPQFIFQYYEEEERQRGNFPDRFSGHQFPNYSSELNVNALLLGDSALYLCASSLQGEAFFGQGTRLTVV.